These T cell receptor beta chains were read from a single sample in a study of response to subunit inactivated influenza vaccine. TCRdb reanalysed the RT-PCR reads using MiXCR and keeps one entry per CDR3 protein. The sample includes around 850,000 distinct CDR3 sequences, approximately 18% seen only once; the top ten take roughly 10%. The sample was PBMCs from blood, taken 5 days after vaccination. These receptors were taken from a man between 50 and 59 years old who received an inactivated influenza vaccine. Both conserved end residues are part of each CDR3. A D gene is named only where the DNA matches it firmly. Clone size, where shown, is once, few, many, or a class for clones that have expanded.

D,V,size,length,J,DNA,CDR3
TRBD1,TRBV2,few,14,TRBJ2-7,TGTGCCAGCAGTGCATCGACAGGGGCTAAAGAGCAGTACTTC,CASSASTGAKEQYF
NA,TRBV20-1,NA,15,TRBJ2-3,TGCAGTGCTAGAGAGGTGCAGAGGACATACTCTTCCCTGTATTTT,CSAREVQRTYSSLYF
NA,TRBV4-3,few,15,TRBJ2-4,TGCGCCAGCAGCGAGGGACCTTCAGCCAAAAACATTCAGTACTTC,CASSEGPSAKNIQYF
NA,TRBV6-1,NA,14,TRBJ1-1,TGTGCCAGCAGTGAATATCAGGGGAACACTGAAGCTTTCTTT,CASSEYQGNTEAFF
TRBD1,TRBV20-1,NA,18,TRBJ1-6,TGCAGTGCTAGAGACCCTGGGCAGGGGGGATCCTATAATTCACCCCTCCACTTT,CSARDPGQGGSYNSPLHF
NA,TRBV12-3/TRBV12-4,NA,14,TRBJ1-5,TGTGCCAGCAGTTTTGCCCAGCAAAATCAGCCCCAGCATTTT,CASSFAQQNQPQHF
NA,TRBV4-1,few,15,TRBJ2-1,TGCGCCAGCAGCTACGGCGGGTGGGCCTACAATGAGCAGTTCTTC,CASSYGGWAYNEQFF
TRBD2,TRBV6-2/TRBV6-3,NA,14,TRBJ2-1,TGTGCCAGCCGCCTCGGGAGGGGGTGGAATGAGCAGTTCTTC,CASRLGRGWNEQFF
NA,TRBV5-1,many,15,TRBJ2-5,TGCGCCAGCAGCTTGGCTGCGAGGTACCAAGAGACCCAGTACTTC,CASSLAARYQETQYF
TRBD1,TRBV15,few,15,TRBJ2-1,TGTGCCACCAGCACCCGGACAGGGCCTAACAATGAGCAGTTCTTC,CATSTRTGPNNEQFF
TRBD1,TRBV7-2,few,14,TRBJ1-5,TGTGCCAGCAGCTCGGGACAGGTGGGTCAGCCCCAGCATTTT,CASSSGQVGQPQHF
TRBD1,TRBV12-3/TRBV12-4,few,16,TRBJ1-4,TGTGCCAGCAGTTTAGCGTCGTCCAGGGGGGATGAAAAACTGTTTTTT,CASSLASSRGDEKLFF
NA,TRBV12-3/TRBV12-4,NA,12,TRBJ1-2,TGTGCCAGCAGAACAGGGAGGGGCGGCTACACCTTC,CASRTGRGGYTF
NA,TRBV6-2/TRBV6-3,few,16,TRBJ2-2,TGTGCCAGCAGTTACTCTTGGCGGGCGGCCACCGGGGAGCTGTTTTTT,CASSYSWRAATGELFF
TRBD2,TRBV7-2,NA,17,TRBJ2-1,TGTGCCAGCAGCTCCGAACCTAGCGGGGGGTATACCAATGAGCAGTTCTTC,CASSSEPSGGYTNEQFF
NA,TRBV24-1,NA,13,TRBJ2-1,TGTGCCACCAGTGATTTGCGGGCTAGGTCGCAGTTCTTC,CATSDLRARSQFF
TRBD1,TRBV5-5,NA,16,TRBJ2-7,TGTGCCAGCAGCCGCAGGAAGGGACAGGGGGCTGGCGAGCAGTACTTC,CASSRRKGQGAGEQYF
NA,TRBV10-3,NA,16,TRBJ1-5,TGTGCCATCAGTGAGAGGGGGGGCGCGAGCAATCAGCCCCAGCATTTT,CAISERGGASNQPQHF
TRBD1,TRBV20-1,NA,13,TRBJ1-2,TGCAGTCCAAACAGGGGGCGATCGCCTGGCTACACCTTC,CSPNRGRSPGYTF
NA,TRBV20-1,NA,15,TRBJ2-7,TGCAGTGCTAGAGATCTCGGGGGTTCATCCTACGAGCAGTACTTC,CSARDLGGSSYEQYF
NA,TRBV7-2,NA,14,TRBJ2-7,TGTGCCAGCACTCAGCGGCGGGGCACCTACGAGCAGTACTTC,CASTQRRGTYEQYF
NA,TRBV7-9,NA,13,TRBJ1-1,TGTGCCAGCAGCCTAGTTGAAGTGAGTGAAGCTTTCTTT,CASSLVEVSEAFF
NA,TRBV7-9,NA,13,TRBJ1-1,TGTGCCAGCAGCAATAAGGAACGGACTGAAGCTTTCTTT,CASSNKERTEAFF
TRBD2,TRBV10-3,many,16,TRBJ2-1,TGTGCCATCAGCTCTACCCTAGCGGGAGCATTGGATGAGCAGTTCTTC,CAISSTLAGALDEQFF
TRBD2,TRBV6-1,NA,15,TRBJ2-7,TGTGCCAGCAGTGCGGATCCAGCGGGGGGGTATGAGCAGTACTTC,CASSADPAGGYEQYF
TRBD2,TRBV20-1,few,15,TRBJ2-4,TGCAGTGCTAGGAGGGGAGGGGTCGATCAAAACATTCAGTACTTC,CSARRGGVDQNIQYF
NA,TRBV3-1,NA,12,TRBJ2-1,TGTGCCAGCAGCCCCCGAAACAATGAGCAGTTCTTC,CASSPRNNEQFF
NA,TRBV20-1,many,15,TRBJ2-4,TGCAGTGCTAAGGTGGTCCAACTAGCCAAAAACATTCAGTACTTC,CSAKVVQLAKNIQYF
TRBD1,TRBV5-6,few,15,TRBJ1-3,TGTGCCAGCAGCCCGGGACAGCTCTCTGGAAACACCATATATTTT,CASSPGQLSGNTIYF
TRBD1,TRBV4-3,few,15,TRBJ1-1,TGCGCCAGCAGTATACTCGGGACAGGGTTGACTGAAGCTTTCTTT,CASSILGTGLTEAFF
TRBD1,TRBV5-1,NA,17,TRBJ2-2,TGCGCCAGCAGCTTTTTTCGACAGGGGAGGAACACCGGGGAGCTGTTTTTT,CASSFFRQGRNTGELFF
NA,TRBV7-9,few,15,TRBJ2-3,TGTGCCAGCAGCTTATCATTCGGAGGGCCTGATACGCAGTATTTT,CASSLSFGGPDTQYF
NA,TRBV29-1,many,13,TRBJ2-7,TGCAGCGTGGGGACCGCTATAACCTACGAGCAGTACTTC,CSVGTAITYEQYF
NA,TRBV6-1,few,13,TRBJ1-5,TGTGCCAGCAAGCAGGGTTGGGATCAGCCCCAGCATTTT,CASKQGWDQPQHF
TRBD1,TRBV6-1,NA,14,TRBJ2-7,TGTGCCAGCAGTAGACAGGGATATTCCTACGAGCAGTACTTC,CASSRQGYSYEQYF
TRBD1,TRBV20-1,few,16,TRBJ1-6,TGCAGTGCAAGGAACCGGGACAGGGCTCATAATTCACCCCTCCACTTT,CSARNRDRAHNSPLHF
TRBD1,TRBV10-2,NA,17,TRBJ1-1,TGCGCCAGCAGATCCGGGACAGGGGCAGTGTTGAACACTGAAGCTTTCTTT,CASRSGTGAVLNTEAFF
TRBD1,TRBV6-1,few,15,TRBJ1-4,TGTGCCAGCAGGGAGGGGGGACAGGGGGAAGAAAAACTGTTTTTT,CASREGGQGEEKLFF
NA,TRBV7-8,NA,13,TRBJ1-1,TGTGCCAGCAGCTTACTGGGGGTCACTGAAGCTTTCTTT,CASSLLGVTEAFF
TRBD2,TRBV4-3,NA,17,TRBJ2-1,TGCGCCAGCAGCCAAGATTGGGGGGGACGGAACTACAATGAGCAGTTCTTC,CASSQDWGGRNYNEQFF
NA,TRBV20-1,few,15,TRBJ2-1,TGCAGTGCTAGAGATTGGGGGAGACCCGACAATGAGCAGTTCTTC,CSARDWGRPDNEQFF
TRBD2,TRBV4-3,few,15,TRBJ2-2,TGCGCCAGCAAAGGGACTAGCGGGGGGGCCGGGGAGCTGTTTTTT,CASKGTSGGAGELFF
TRBD1,TRBV27,NA,17,TRBJ2-1,TGTGCCAGCACCGGAAACAGGGGGAATCGGATCCTGAATGAGCAGTTCTTC,CASTGNRGNRILNEQFF
NA,TRBV3-1,NA,15,TRBJ1-2,TGTGCCAGCAGCCCGGGGGGGCCAGCTAACTATGGCTACACCTTC,CASSPGGPANYGYTF
NA,TRBV5-1,NA,12,TRBJ1-1,TGCGCCAGCAGCTTGAAGGCGGGCAGAACTTTCTTT,CASSLKAGRTFF
TRBD2,TRBV9,few,16,TRBJ2-7,TGTGCCAGCAGCATTACTAGCGGGAGGGCCGGTGGCGAGCAGTACTTC,CASSITSGRAGGEQYF
NA,TRBV20-1,many,10,TRBJ2-7,TGCAGTGCTAGCTTCTACGAGCAGTACTTC,CSASFYEQYF
NA,TRBV27,few,14,TRBJ1-1,TGTGCCAGCAGTTTTAGGCAGATGAACACTGAAGCTTTCTTT,CASSFRQMNTEAFF
NA,TRBV6-5,once,15,TRBJ2-5,TGTGCCAGCAGTTACTCGGACCAGTACCAAGAGACCCAGTACTTC,CASSYSDQYQETQYF
NA,TRBV4-3,NA,16,TRBJ1-2,TGCGCCAGCAGCCAATCATACCAGGGACATGGGTATGGCTACACCTTC,CASSQSYQGHGYGYTF
NA,TRBV30,NA,14,TRBJ2-1,TGTGCCTGGAGTGTAATGGGGGCGGGTCCTGAGCAGTTCTTC,CAWSVMGAGPEQFF
NA,TRBV6-5,many,15,TRBJ2-1,TGTGCCAGCAGCTACGGGAATCAGGGTTTCGGTGAGCAGTTCTTC,CASSYGNQGFGEQFF
NA,TRBV5-1,NA,14,TRBJ2-3,TGCGCCAGTCGCCGGGACCTAAGCACAGATACGCAGTATTTT,CASRRDLSTDTQYF
NA,TRBV27,NA,18,TRBJ2-3,TGTGCCAGCAGTTTTATTGGGCCCAACCCGACAGGCACAGATACGCAGTATTTT,CASSFIGPNPTGTDTQYF
NA,TRBV20-1,few,14,TRBJ2-7,TGCAGTGCTACCCCCCATTCAGCCACCTACGAGCAGTACTTC,CSATPHSATYEQYF
NA,TRBV7-8,many,13,TRBJ2-1,TGTGCCAGCAGCCTAAGTTCGCGAAGTGAGCAGTTCTTC,CASSLSSRSEQFF
TRBD1,TRBV20-1,NA,16,TRBJ2-7,TGCAGTGCTAGAGCCAGGGACAGCTCCGCTTACTACGAGCAGTACTTC,CSARARDSSAYYEQYF
NA,TRBV5-6,NA,16,TRBJ2-1,TGTGCCAGCAGCTATCCCCGGGGACGGGACATCAATGAGCAGTTCTTC,CASSYPRGRDINEQFF
NA,TRBV12-3/TRBV12-4,few,18,TRBJ1-1,TGTGCCAGCAGTTTAGAAAGGCAGGGATGTTGGCCGAACACTGAAGCTTTCTTT,CASSLERQGCWPNTEAFF